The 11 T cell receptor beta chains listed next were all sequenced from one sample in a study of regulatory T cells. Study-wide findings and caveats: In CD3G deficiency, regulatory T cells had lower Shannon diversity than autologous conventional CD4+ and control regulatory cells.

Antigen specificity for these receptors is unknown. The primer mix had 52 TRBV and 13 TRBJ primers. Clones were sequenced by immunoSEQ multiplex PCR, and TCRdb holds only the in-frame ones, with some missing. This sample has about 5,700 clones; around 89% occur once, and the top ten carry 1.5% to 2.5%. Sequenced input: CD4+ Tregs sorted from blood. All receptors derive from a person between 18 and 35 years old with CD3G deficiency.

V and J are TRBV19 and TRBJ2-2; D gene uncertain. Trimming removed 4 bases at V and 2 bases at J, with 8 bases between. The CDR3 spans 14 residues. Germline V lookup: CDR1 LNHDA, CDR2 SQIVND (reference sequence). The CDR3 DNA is TGTGCCAGTAGTAGTCAGGTTAACACCGGGGAGCTGTTTTTT. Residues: CASSSQVNTGELFF.

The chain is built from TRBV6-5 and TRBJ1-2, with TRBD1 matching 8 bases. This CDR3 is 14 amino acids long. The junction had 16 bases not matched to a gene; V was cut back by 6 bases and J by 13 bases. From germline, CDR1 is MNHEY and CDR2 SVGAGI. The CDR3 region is CASRRTSGGATVTF. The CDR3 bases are TGTGCCAGCAGGCGTACCTCAGGGGGCGCAACAGTCACCTTC.

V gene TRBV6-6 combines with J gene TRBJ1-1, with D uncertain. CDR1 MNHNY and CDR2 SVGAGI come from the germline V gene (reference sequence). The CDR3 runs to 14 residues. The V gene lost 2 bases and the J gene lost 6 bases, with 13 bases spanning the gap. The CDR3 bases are TGTGCCAGCAGTTACGGAGGGCGGTTAGCTGAAGCTTTCTTT. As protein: CASSYGGRLAEAFF.

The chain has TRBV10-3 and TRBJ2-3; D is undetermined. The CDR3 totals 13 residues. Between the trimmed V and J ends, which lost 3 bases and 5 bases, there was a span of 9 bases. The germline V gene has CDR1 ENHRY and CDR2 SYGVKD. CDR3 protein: CAISDQRLDTQYF. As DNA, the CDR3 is TGTGCCATCAGTGACCAAAGACTAGATACGCAGTATTTT.

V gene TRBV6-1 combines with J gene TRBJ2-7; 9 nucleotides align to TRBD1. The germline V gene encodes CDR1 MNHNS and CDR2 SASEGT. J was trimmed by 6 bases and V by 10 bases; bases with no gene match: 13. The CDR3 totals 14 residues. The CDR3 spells CATCFDRGASEQYF. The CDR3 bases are TGTGCCACCTGCTTCGACAGGGGGGCCTCCGAGCAGTACTTC.

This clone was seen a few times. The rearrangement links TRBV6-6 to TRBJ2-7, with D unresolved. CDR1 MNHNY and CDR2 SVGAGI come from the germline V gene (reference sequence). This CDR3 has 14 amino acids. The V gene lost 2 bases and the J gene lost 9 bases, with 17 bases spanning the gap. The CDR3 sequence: CASSYEARPLLQYF. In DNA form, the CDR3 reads TGTGCCAGCAGTTACGAAGCCCGGCCTCTTCTGCAGTACTTC.

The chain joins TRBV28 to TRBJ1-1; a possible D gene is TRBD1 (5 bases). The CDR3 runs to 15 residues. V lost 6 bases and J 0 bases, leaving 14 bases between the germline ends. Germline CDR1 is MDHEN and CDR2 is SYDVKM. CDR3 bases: TGTGCCAGCAGCCGACCGGGACTTTTGAACACTGAAGCTTTCTTT. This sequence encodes CASSRPGLLNTEAFF. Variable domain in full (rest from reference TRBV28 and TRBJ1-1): DVKVTQSSRYLVKRTGEKVFLECVQDMDHENMFWYRQDPGLGLRLIYFSYDVKMKEKGDIPEGYSVSREKKERFSLILESASTNQTSMYLCASSRPGLLNTEAFFGQGTRLTVV.

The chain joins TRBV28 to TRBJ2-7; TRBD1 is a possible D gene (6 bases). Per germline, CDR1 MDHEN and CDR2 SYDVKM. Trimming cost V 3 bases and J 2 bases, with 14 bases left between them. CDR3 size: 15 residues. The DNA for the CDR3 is TGTGCCAGCAGTTTCACAGGGAAGTATCCCTACGAGCAGTACTTC. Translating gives CASSFTGKYPYEQYF.

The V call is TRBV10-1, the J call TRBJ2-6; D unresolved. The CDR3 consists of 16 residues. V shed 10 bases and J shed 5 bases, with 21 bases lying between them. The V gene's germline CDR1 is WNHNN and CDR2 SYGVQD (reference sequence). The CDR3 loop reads CAILQDRQSRANVLTF. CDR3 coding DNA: TGCGCCATCCTTCAAGATCGCCAAAGTCGGGCCAACGTCCTGACTTTC.

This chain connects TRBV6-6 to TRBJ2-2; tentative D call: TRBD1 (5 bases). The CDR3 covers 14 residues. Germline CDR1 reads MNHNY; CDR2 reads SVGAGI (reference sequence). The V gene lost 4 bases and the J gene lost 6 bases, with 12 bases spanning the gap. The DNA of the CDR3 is TGTGCCAGCAGTTCCTATCAGGGATCCGGGGAGCTGTTTTTT. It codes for CASSSYQGSGELFF.

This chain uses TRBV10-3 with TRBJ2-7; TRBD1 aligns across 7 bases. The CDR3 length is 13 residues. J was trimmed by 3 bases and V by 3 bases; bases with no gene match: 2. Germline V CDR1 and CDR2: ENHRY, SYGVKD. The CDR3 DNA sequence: TGTGCCATCAGTGAAGGGGACAGCTACGAGCAGTACTTC. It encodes CAISEGDSYEQYF.